This entry lists 19 T cell receptor beta chains sequenced from one sample in a study of PD-1 blockade in mismatch repair-deficient tumors. Produced via immunoSEQ multiplex PCR; TCRdb's table is partial and in-frame only. The table has 50,000 or so clones, approximately 80% seen once; the top ten hold about 3.5%. Sequenced here: PBMCs, sampled before pembrolizumab treatment. Receptor source: an adult with mismatch repair-deficient cancer.

The table lists this clone with a count of one. CDR3 in DNA: TGTGCCAGCAGCTCACAGGGATATGAGCAGTTCTTC. It codes for CASSSQGYEQFF. The chain links TRBV7-2 to TRBJ2-1; D perhaps matches TRBD1 (6 bases). Germline V gives CDR1 SGHTA, CDR2 FQGNSA. There are 12 residues in the CDR3. Deletions cut 4 bases from V and 8 bases from J, with 9 bases between.

This clone was seen a handful of times. The chain couples TRBV4-2 to TRBJ2-7; 9 bases fit TRBD1. Germline CDR1 and CDR2: LGHNA and YNFKEQ. This CDR3 region has 15 residues. Trimming took 3 bases from V and 2 from J; bases not matched to a gene: 5. CDR3: CASSQARTGAYEQYF. The CDR3 region has the DNA TGTGCCAGCAGCCAGGCGAGGACAGGGGCCTACGAGCAGTACTTC.

The chain has TRBV13 and TRBJ2-1; 8 bases line up with TRBD2. The junction had 9 bases not matched to a gene; V was cut back by 5 bases and J by 9 bases. Germline CDR1 is PRHDT and CDR2 is FYEKMQ (reference sequence). The CDR3 extends over 14 amino acids. CDR3 region: CASSGERAGGEQFF. CDR3 in DNA: TGTGCCAGCAGCGGCGAGCGGGCGGGAGGTGAGCAGTTCTTC.

A single count supports this clone. V gene TRBV10-2 combines with J gene TRBJ2-7; maybe TRBD1 (6 bases). The germline V gene encodes CDR1 WSHSY and CDR2 SAAADI. CDR3 size: 15 residues. Trimming left V 5 bases short and J 2 bases short, with 16 bases between. CDR3 in DNA: TGCGCCAGCAGTAGCGAATCGGACAGTACCTACGAGCAGTACTTC. Translated: CASSSESDSTYEQYF.

The chain uses TRBV15 and TRBJ1-2; 11 nucleotides align to TRBD1. CDR1 and CDR2 from the germline V gene are LNHNV and YYDKDF (reference sequence). V gave up 4 bases and J gave up 3 bases; unmatched junction bases: 10. CDR3 size: 17 residues. The CDR3 DNA reads as TGTGCCACCAGCAACCCGGGACAGGGGGTCGTTCACTATGGCTACACCTTC. This encodes CATSNPGQGVVHYGYTF. Full variable domain (rest looked up from reference TRBV15 and TRBJ1-2): DAMVIQNPRYQVTQFGKPVTLSCSQTLNHNVMYWYQQKSSQAPKLLFHYYDKDFNNEADTPDNFQSRRPNTSFCFLDIRSPGLGDTAMYLCATSNPGQGVVHYGYTFGSGTRLTVV.

The CDR3 bases are TGTGCCAGCTCAGATCGCGCGCGGTTGAACACTGAAGCTTTCTTT. Translated, it gives CASSDRARLNTEAFF. This chain links TRBV18 with TRBJ1-1; D uncertain. The CDR3 sequence is 15 residues long. Trimming took off 5 bases at V and 0 bases at J, with 13 bases between the two ends. Germline V gives CDR1 KGHSH, CDR2 LQKENI.

The J gene is TRBJ2-1, the V gene TRBV5-1; maybe TRBD1 (6 bases). The ends were cut back, 4 bases at V and 10 bases at J, with 9 bases in the middle. CDR3 length equals 11 residues. CDR1 is SGHRS, CDR2 YFSETQ, per germline. The chain's CDR3 is CASSAGTEQFF. The CDR3 coding sequence is TGCGCCAGCAGCGCCGGGACAGAGCAGTTCTTC.

This clone turned up a few times. The rearrangement links TRBV27 to TRBJ1-3; D is unresolved. In germline, CDR1 is MNHEY, CDR2 SMNVEV (reference sequence). Trimming removed 4 bases at V and 0 bases at J, with 7 bases between. The CDR3 runs to 14 residues. In DNA, the CDR3 is TGTGCCAGCAGTTCCAGCCCCTCTGGAAACACCATATATTTT. Translated, it gives CASSSSPSGNTIYF.

J is TRBJ2-2 and V is TRBV11-2; weak D call: TRBD2 (6 bases). Germline V gene sequence: CDR1 SGHAT, CDR2 FQNNGV. The CDR3 loop spans 15 amino acids. Trimming took 5 bases from V and 2 from J, leaving 12 bases between them. CDR3 loop: CASSEGLPNTGELFF. CDR3 coding DNA: TGTGCCAGCAGCGAGGGACTCCCTAACACCGGGGAGCTGTTTTTT.

This chain links TRBV5-4 with TRBJ2-5; D not certain. The V and J ends lost 4 bases and 1 base respectively, with 14 bases between them. Germline V gene sequence: CDR1 SGHNT, CDR2 YYREEE (reference sequence). The CDR3 totals 15 residues. The CDR3 sequence is CASSLAQWGQETQYF. The CDR3 region has the DNA TGTGCCAGCAGCCTTGCCCAGTGGGGCCAAGAGACCCAGTACTTC.

This chain uses TRBV7-9 with TRBJ2-5, with D hard to call. Germline V gene sequence: CDR1 SEHNR, CDR2 FQNEAQ (reference sequence). The CDR3 has 13 amino acids. V gave up 1 base and J gave up 4 bases, with 7 bases separating them. The CDR3, as DNA: TGTGCCAGCAGCTTAGGGGGTGGAGAGACCCAGTACTTC. It codes for CASSLGGGETQYF. The complete variable domain, with remaining parts taken from reference TRBV7-9 and TRBJ2-5, reads DTGVSQNPRHKITKRGQNVTFRCDPISEHNRLYWYRQTLGQGPEFLTYFQNEAQLEKSRLLSDRFSAERPKGSFSTLEIQRTEQGDSAMYLCASSLGGGETQYFGPGTRLLVL.

V and J are TRBV2 and TRBJ2-1, with 8 bases matching TRBD2. CDR1 is SNHLY, CDR2 FYNNEI, per germline. V was pared by 11 bases and J by 12 bases, with 9 bases of the junction left unmatched. CDR3 length equals 11 residues. CDR3 DNA: TGTGCCGCAAGGGTCGGGAGGGGGCAGTTCTTC. Its translation: CAARVGRGQFF. Supplemented by reference TRBV2 and TRBJ2-1, the full variable domain reads EPEVTQTPSHQVTQMGQEVILRCVPISNHLYFYWYRQILGQKVEFLVSFYNNEISEKSEIFDDQFSVERPDGSNFTLKIRSTKLEDSAMYFCAARVGRGQFFGPGTRLTVL.

The J gene is TRBJ1-2, the V gene TRBV7-2; no reliable D call. The CDR3 spans 16 residues. Trimming left V 1 base short and J 6 bases short, with 18 bases between. The germline gives CDR1 SGHTA, CDR2 FQGNSA. CDR3 in DNA: TGTGCCAGCAGCTTAGTAATTTTGGCGGAGCAAAATGGCTACACCTTC. Encoded protein: CASSLVILAEQNGYTF.

In its sample, this clone was seen a few times. The rearrangement links TRBV6-6 to TRBJ1-1, with 8 bases matching TRBD1. The V segment lost 8 bases and the J segment 3 bases; nucleotides outside the gene matches: 5. CDR3 length equals 13 residues. CDR1 is MNHNY and CDR2 is SVGAGI in the germline V gene (reference sequence). CDR3 nucleotides: TGTGCCAGCCAGACAGGGGACCACACTGAAGCTTTCTTT. Protein product: CASQTGDHTEAFF.

The chain recombines TRBV6-6 with TRBJ2-7; a weak D match, TRBD1 (6 bases). The CDR3 has 13 amino acids. V was trimmed by 8 bases and J by 4 bases, leaving 15 bases between them. CDR1 and CDR2 from the germline V gene are MNHNY and SVGAGI (reference sequence). CDR3 residues: CASGYRAKYEQYF. The CDR3 region has the DNA TGTGCCAGCGGATACAGGGCGAAATACGAGCAGTACTTC.

The gene calls are TRBV5-1 and TRBJ1-4; TRBD1 aligns across 8 bases. CDR3 length equals 15 residues. Trimming took 3 bases from V and 1 from J; bases not matched to a gene: 2. The V gene's germline CDR1 is SGHRS and CDR2 YFSETQ. The CDR3 is CASSSGQETNEKLFF. The CDR3 region has the DNA TGCGCCAGCAGCTCGGGACAGGAAACTAATGAAAAACTGTTTTTT. The whole variable domain, remainder taken from reference TRBV5-1 and TRBJ1-4, is KAGVTQTPRYLIKTRGQQVTLSCSPISGHRSVSWYQQTPGQGLQFLFEYFSETQRNKGNFPGRFSGRQFSNSRSEMNVSTLELGDSALYLCASSSGQETNEKLFFGSGTQLSVL.

This chain joins TRBV2 and TRBJ1-5, with 9 bases fitting TRBD1. The CDR3 length is 14 residues. The V gene's germline CDR1 is SNHLY and CDR2 FYNNEI. Trimming took 6 bases from V and 7 from J; bases not matched to a gene: 7. CDR3 loop: CASRRQGGLQPQHF. DNA for the CDR3: TGTGCCAGCAGGAGACAGGGGGGTTTGCAGCCCCAGCATTTT.

The table lists this clone with a count of one. The genes are TRBV5-4 and TRBJ2-5, with D perhaps TRBD1 (7 bases). V was shortened by 4 bases and J by 1 base, with 11 bases between the two germline ends. Germline CDR1 SGHNT, CDR2 YYREEE (reference sequence). The CDR3 consists of 14 residues. DNA of the CDR3: TGTGCCAGCAGCCCAGGGGGGTCCCAAGAGACCCAGTACTTC. This gives the protein CASSPGGSQETQYF. Supplemented by reference TRBV5-4 and TRBJ2-5, the full variable domain reads ETGVTQSPTHLIKTRGQQVTLRCSSQSGHNTVSWYQQALGQGPQFIFQYYREEENGRGNFPPRFSGLQFPNYSSELNVNALELDDSALYLCASSPGGSQETQYFGPGTRLLVL.

J is TRBJ1-2 and V is TRBV11-2, with D perhaps TRBD1 (5 bases). Germline lookup yields CDR1 SGHAT and CDR2 FQNNGV. The CDR3 is made up of 15 amino acids. Trimming stripped 4 bases from V and 2 bases from J, with 14 bases between. Written as DNA, the CDR3 is TGTGCCAGCAGCTCCCTATGGCGGGGGAACTATGGCTACACCTTC. Its translation: CASSSLWRGNYGYTF.